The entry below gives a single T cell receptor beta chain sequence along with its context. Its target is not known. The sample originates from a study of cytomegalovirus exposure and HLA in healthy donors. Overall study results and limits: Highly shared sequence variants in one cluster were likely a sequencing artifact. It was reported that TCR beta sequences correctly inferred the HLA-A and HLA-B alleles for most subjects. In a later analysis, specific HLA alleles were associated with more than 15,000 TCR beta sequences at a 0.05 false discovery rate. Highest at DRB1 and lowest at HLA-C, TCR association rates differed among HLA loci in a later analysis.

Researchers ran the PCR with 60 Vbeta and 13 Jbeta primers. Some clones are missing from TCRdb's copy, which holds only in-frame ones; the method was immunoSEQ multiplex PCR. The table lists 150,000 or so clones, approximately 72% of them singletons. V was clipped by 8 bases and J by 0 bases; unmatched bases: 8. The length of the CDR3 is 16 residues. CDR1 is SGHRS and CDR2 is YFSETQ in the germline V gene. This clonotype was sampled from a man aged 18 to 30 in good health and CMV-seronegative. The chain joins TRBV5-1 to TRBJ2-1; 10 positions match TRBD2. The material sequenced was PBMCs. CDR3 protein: CASNLSGGTSYNEQFF. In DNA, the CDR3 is TGCGCCAGTAATCTTAGCGGGGGGACCTCCTACAATGAGCAGTTCTTC.